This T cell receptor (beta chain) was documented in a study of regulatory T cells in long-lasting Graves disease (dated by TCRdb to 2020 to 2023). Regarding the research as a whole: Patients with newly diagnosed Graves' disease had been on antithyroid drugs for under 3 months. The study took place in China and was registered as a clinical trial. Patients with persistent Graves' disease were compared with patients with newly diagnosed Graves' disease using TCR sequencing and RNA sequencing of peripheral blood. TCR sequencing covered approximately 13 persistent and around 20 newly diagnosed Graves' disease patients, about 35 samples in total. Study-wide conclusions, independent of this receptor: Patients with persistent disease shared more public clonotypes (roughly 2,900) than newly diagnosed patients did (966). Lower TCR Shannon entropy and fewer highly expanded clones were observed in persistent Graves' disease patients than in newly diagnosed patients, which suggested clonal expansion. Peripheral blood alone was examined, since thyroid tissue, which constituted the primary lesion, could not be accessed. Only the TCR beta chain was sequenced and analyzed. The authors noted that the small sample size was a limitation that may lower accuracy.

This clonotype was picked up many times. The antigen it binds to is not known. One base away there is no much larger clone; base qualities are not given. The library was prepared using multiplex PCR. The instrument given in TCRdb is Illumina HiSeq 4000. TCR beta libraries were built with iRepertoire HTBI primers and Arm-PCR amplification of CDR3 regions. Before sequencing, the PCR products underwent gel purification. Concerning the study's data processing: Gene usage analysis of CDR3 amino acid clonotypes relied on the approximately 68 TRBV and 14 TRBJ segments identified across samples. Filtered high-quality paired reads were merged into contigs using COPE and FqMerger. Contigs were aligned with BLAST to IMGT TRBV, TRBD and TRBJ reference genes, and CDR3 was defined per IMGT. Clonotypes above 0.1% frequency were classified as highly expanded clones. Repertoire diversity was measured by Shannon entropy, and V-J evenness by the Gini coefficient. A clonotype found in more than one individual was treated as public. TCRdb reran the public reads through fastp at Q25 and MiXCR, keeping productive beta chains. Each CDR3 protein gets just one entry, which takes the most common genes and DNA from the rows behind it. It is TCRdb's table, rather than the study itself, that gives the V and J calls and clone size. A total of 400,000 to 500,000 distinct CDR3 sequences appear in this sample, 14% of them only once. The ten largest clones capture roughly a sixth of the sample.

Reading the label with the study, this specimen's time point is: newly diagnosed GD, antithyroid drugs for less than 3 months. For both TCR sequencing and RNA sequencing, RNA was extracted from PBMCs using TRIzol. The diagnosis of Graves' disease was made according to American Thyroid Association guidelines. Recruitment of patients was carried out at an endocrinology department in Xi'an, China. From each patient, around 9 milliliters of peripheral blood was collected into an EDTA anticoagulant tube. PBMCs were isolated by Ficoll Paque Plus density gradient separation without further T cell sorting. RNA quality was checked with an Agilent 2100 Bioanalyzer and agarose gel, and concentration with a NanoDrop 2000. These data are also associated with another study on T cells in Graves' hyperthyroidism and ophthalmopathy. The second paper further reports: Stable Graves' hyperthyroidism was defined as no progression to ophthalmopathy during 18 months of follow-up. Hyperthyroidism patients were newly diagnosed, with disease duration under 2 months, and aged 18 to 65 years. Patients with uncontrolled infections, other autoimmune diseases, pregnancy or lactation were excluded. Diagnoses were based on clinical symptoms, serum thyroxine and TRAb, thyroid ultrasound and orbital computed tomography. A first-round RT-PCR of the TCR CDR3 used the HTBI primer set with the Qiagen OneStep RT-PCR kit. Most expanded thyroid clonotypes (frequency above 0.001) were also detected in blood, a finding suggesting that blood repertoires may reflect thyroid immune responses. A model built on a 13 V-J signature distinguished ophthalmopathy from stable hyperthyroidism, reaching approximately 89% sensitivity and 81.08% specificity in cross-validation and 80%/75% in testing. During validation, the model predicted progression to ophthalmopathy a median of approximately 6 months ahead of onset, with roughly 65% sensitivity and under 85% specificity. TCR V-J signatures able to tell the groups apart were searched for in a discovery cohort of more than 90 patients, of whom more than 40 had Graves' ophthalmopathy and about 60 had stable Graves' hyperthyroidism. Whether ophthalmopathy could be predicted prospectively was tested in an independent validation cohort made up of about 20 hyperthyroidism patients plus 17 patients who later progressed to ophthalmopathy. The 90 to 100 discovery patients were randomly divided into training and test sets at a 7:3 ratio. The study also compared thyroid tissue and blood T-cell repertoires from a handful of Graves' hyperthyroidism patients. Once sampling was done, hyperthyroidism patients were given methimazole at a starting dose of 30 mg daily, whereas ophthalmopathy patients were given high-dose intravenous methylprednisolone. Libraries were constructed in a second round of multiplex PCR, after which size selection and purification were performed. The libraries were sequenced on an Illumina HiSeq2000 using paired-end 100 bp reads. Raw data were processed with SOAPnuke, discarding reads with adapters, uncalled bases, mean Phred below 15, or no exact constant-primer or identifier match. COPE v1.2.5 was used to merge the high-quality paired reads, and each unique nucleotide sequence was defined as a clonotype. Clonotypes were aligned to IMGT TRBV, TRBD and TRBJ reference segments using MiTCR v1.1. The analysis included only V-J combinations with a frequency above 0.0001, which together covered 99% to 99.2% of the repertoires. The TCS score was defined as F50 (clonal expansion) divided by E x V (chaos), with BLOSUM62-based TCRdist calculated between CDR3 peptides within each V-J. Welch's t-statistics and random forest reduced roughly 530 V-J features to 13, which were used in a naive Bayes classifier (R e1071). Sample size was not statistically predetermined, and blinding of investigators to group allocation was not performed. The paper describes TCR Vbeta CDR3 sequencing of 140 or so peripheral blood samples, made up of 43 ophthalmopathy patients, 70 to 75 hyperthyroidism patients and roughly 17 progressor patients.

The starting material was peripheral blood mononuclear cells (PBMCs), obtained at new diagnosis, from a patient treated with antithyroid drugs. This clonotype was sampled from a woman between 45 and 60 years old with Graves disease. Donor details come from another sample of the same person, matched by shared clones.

The DNA is TGTGCCACCAGTGATCCCGCGTTGAGCGGGAGCCGCCAAACGGGCAATGAGCAGTTCTTC. Translated, it gives CATSDPALSGSRQTGNEQFF. The chain employs TRBV24-1 and TRBJ2-1; 8 nucleotides in the junction match TRBD2. After removal of 3 bases from V and 6 bases from J, the junction retains 21 bases not matched to a gene. The germline V gene specifies KGHDR as CDR1 and SFDVKD as CDR2. The CDR3 measures 20 amino acids from cysteine to phenylalanine. Kept here is only the CDR3 DNA, which spans 60 bases and is read in frame from base 1.